This paragraph reports one TCR beta chain. The data were obtained in a study of shared T cell receptors in the human thymus. Data came from immunoSEQ multiplex PCR; TCRdb stores just in-frame clones and leaves some out. This table has hundreds of thousands of clones, more than 75% appearing once. Per germline, CDR1 SGHDT and CDR2 YYEEEE. The CDR3 length is 16 residues. Trimming cost V 3 bases and J 3 bases; bases outside gene matches: 6. These data were also filed under a second study, of human thymus T cells. That publication notes: Thymus tissue for the work was resected from patients undergoing corrective heart surgery. There appeared to be biased usage of V and J genes in thymic and blood repertoires. Related work found strong thymic repertoire overlap between unrelated individuals.

This receptor was identified in a boy in the first two years of life with a congenital heart defect. The genes are TRBV5-6 and TRBJ2-7, with 13 nucleotides matching TRBD2. Sample: thymocytes. CDR3 coding DNA: TGTGCCAGCAGCTGTACAGGGACTAGCGGGGACTACGAGCAGTACTTC. Protein sequence: CASSCTGTSGDYEQYF.